Shown below are 24 T cell receptor beta chains from a single sample sequenced in a study of cytomegalovirus exposure and HLA in healthy donors. The PCR used 60 Vbeta and 13 Jbeta primers. Assay used: immunoSEQ multiplex PCR; TCRdb lists only in-frame clones, some missing. This table holds approximately 190,000 clones, over 75% found once. Sequences were obtained from PBMCs. These receptors were collected from a man in his fifties or sixties in good health and CMV-seronegative.

In this sample, this clone turned up a few times. The V call is TRBV29-1, the J call TRBJ2-3, with 8 bases aligning to TRBD1. J gave up 2 bases and V 6 bases, and 13 bases lay outside the gene matches. CDR3 size: 16 residues. CDR1 and CDR2 (germline): SQVTM, ANQGSEA. This chain's CDR3 is CSVRDRGRTYTDTQYF. The CDR3 nucleotides read TGCAGCGTCCGAGACAGGGGCCGAACCTACACAGATACGCAGTATTTT.

The chain is built from TRBV6-6 and TRBJ2-5; no clear D. The length of the CDR3 is 11 residues. V was trimmed by 2 bases and J by 7 bases, leaving 5 bases between them. From germline, CDR1 is MNHNY and CDR2 SVGAGI (reference sequence). This chain's CDR3 is CASSYTGTQYF. CDR3 nucleotide sequence: TGTGCCAGCAGTTACACGGGGACCCAGTACTTC.

The DNA of the CDR3 is TGTGCTAGTGGGGGACAGGGAGGGCACGAGCAGTACTTC. It yields the protein CASGGQGGHEQYF. The chain joins TRBV12-5 to TRBJ2-7; 9 bases map to TRBD1. CDR3 length: 13 residues. The V and J ends lost 6 bases and 5 bases, in that order; junction bases with no gene match: 5. Germline assignment: CDR1 LGHNT and CDR2 FRNRAP.

The chain uses TRBV14 and TRBJ1-5, with D perhaps TRBD1 (5 bases). Between the trimmed V and J ends, which lost 2 bases and 7 bases, there was a span of 15 bases. The germline V gene has CDR1 SGHDN and CDR2 FVKESK. There are 15 residues in the CDR3. The CDR3 bases are TGTGCCAGCAGCCAATTTGTGGCAGGGTGCCAGCCCCAGCATTTT. As protein: CASSQFVAGCQPQHF. Full variable domain (remainder filled in from reference TRBV14 and TRBJ1-5): EAGVTQFPSHSVIEKGQTVTLRCDPISGHDNLYWYRRVMGKEIKFLLHFVKESKQDESGMPNNRFLAERTGGTYSTLKVQPAELEDSGVYFCASSQFVAGCQPQHFGDGTRLSIL.

CDR3 in DNA: TGCGCCAGCAGCCCCTTGGGACAGGGGGAAAAACTGTTTTTT. Its translation is CASSPLGQGEKLFF. This chain connects TRBV4-1 to TRBJ1-4; 10 positions agree with TRBD1. There are 14 residues in the CDR3. With V trimmed by 4 bases and J by 8 bases, 4 bases remained unmatched. The germline CDR1 and CDR2 sequences are MGHRA and YSYEKL.

The V gene is TRBV2, the J gene TRBJ1-6, with D perhaps matching TRBD1 (5 bases). Germline values: CDR1 SNHLY, CDR2 FYNNEI. CDR3 length: 20 amino acids. V was shortened by 6 bases and J by 1 base, with 25 bases between the two germline ends. The CDR3 is CASSATSRAGRVSYNSPLHF. The CDR3 region has the DNA TGTGCCAGCAGCGCCACCTCCCGCGCGGGGCGAGTTTCCTATAATTCACCCCTCCACTTT.

The V gene is TRBV7-2, the J gene TRBJ1-5; 9 positions agree with TRBD1. CDR1 and CDR2 (germline): SGHTA, FQGNSA. V shed 6 bases, J shed 4 bases, and the junction held 4 bases outside the gene matches. This CDR3 is 14 amino acids long. CDR3 region: CASREGTGNQPQHF. The CDR3 nucleotides are TGTGCCAGCAGGGAGGGGACAGGGAATCAGCCCCAGCATTTT.

V usage is TRBV18 and J usage is TRBJ2-7; 8 bases are a match to TRBD1. The CDR3 totals 14 residues. The V gene's germline CDR1 is KGHSH and CDR2 LQKENI. Trimming removed 3 bases from V and 9 bases from J; junction bases left unmatched: 10. The CDR3 spells CASSPMGQVLGQYF. In DNA form, the CDR3 reads TGTGCCAGCTCACCTATGGGACAGGTTCTGGGGCAGTACTTC.

The rearrangement uses TRBV5-6 and TRBJ2-2, with 8 bases identical to TRBD2. J was trimmed by 1 base and V by 0 bases; bases with no gene match: 5. Germline CDR1 is SGHDT and CDR2 is YYEEEE. The CDR3 runs 17 residues. The CDR3 region is CASSLAGLAGNTGELFF. The CDR3 DNA sequence: TGTGCCAGCAGCTTGGCCGGGCTAGCGGGGAACACCGGGGAGCTGTTTTTT.

The chain combines TRBV10-1 with TRBJ2-3, with D tentatively TRBD1 (5 bases). The CDR3 has 16 amino acids. Germline CDR1 is WNHNN and CDR2 is SYGVQD (reference sequence). V shed 3 bases and J shed 3 bases, with 16 bases lying between them. The CDR3 nucleotides are TGCGCCAGCAGTGATACAGGAATGAATAAGACAGATACGCAGTATTTT. Its protein is CASSDTGMNKTDTQYF.

V gene TRBV9 combines with J gene TRBJ1-4, with 9 positions matching TRBD1. Unmatched junction bases numbered 10, after V lost 3 bases and J lost 7 bases. Germline CDR1 is SGDLS and CDR2 is YYNGEE. CDR3 length: 16 residues. The CDR3 nucleotides are TGTGCCAGCAGCGCCCGTCCGGACAGGGGAGGTGAAAAACTGTTTTTT. This translates into CASSARPDRGGEKLFF.

V usage is TRBV9 and J usage is TRBJ2-5; D is uncertain. The DNA end favors TRBJ2-7, so the J call may be wrong. The CDR3 covers 13 residues. Germline lookup yields CDR1 SGDLS and CDR2 YYNGEE. The CDR3 DNA follows: TGTGCCAGCAGCGTAGAGCCTTCCTACGAGCAGTACTTC. This gives the protein CASSVEPSYEQYF.

The DNA of the CDR3 is TGTGCCAGCAGCCGGTCCCTCCGGGGGACCTACGAGCAGTACTTC. Translating it yields CASSRSLRGTYEQYF. The V gene is TRBV7-2, the J gene TRBJ2-7; possible D gene TRBD2, 6 bases. Per germline, CDR1 SGHTA and CDR2 FQGNSA. Trimming took 5 bases from V and 2 from J, leaving 16 bases between them. The CDR3 runs to 15 residues.

With respect to this clone: Germline and junction disagree at one end, which may indicate a read error. DNA of the CDR3: TGTTCCAGCAGCCCTCCAGGGGCATCGTCAATGAACACTGAAGCTTTCTTT. Residues: CSSSPPGASSMNTEAFF. J is TRBJ1-1 and V is TRBV7-9; D is perhaps TRBD1 (6 bases). CDR3 length: 17 residues. From germline, CDR1 is SEHNR and CDR2 FQNEAQ (reference sequence).

The genes are TRBV7-9 and TRBJ2-1, with 12 bases lining up with TRBD2. In germline, CDR1 is SEHNR, CDR2 FQNEAQ (reference sequence). This CDR3 spans 14 amino acids. V was pared by 5 bases and J by 5 bases, with 1 base of the junction left unmatched. The CDR3 spells CASSASGGDNEQFF. The CDR3 DNA reads TGTGCCAGCAGCGCTAGCGGGGGGGACAATGAGCAGTTCTTC.

The chain uses TRBV11-3 and TRBJ2-3, with D possibly matching TRBD1 (5 bases). This CDR3 is built from 14 residues. Germline CDR1 is SGHNT and CDR2 is YENEEA. The V end lost 4 bases, the J end lost 5 bases, and 13 bases lay between the germline ends. CDR3 amino acids: CASSSRGREDTQYF. The CDR3 DNA follows: TGTGCCAGCAGCTCCCGCGGCAGGGAAGATACGCAGTATTTT. Full variable domain (outside the CDR3, taken from reference TRBV11-3 and TRBJ2-3): EAGVVQSPRYKIIEKKQPVAFWCNPISGHNTLYWYLQNLGQGPELLIRYENEEAVDDSQLPKDRFSAERLKGVDSTLKIQPAELGDSAVYLCASSSRGREDTQYFGPGTRLTVL.

V is TRBV30 and J is TRBJ1-2; D gene uncertain. CDR1 is GTSNPN and CDR2 is SVGIG in the germline V gene (reference sequence). The CDR3 consists of 12 residues. V was clipped by 3 bases and J by 8 bases, with 13 bases between them. Here the CDR3 reads CAWSPGGHGYTF. The CDR3, as DNA: TGTGCCTGGAGCCCCGGCGGGCACGGCTACACCTTC.

The J gene is TRBJ1-5, the V gene TRBV29-1, with D uncertain. The CDR3 spans 13 residues. The V and J ends lost 5 bases and 7 bases respectively, with 15 bases between them. Germline V gives CDR1 SQVTM, CDR2 ANQGSEA. In DNA form, the CDR3 reads TGCAGCGTTCGCACAGACCCGGGGCAGCCCCAGCATTTT. Residues: CSVRTDPGQPQHF.

This clone was recorded a few times. The V call is TRBV30, the J call TRBJ2-3; D perhaps matches TRBD2 (6 bases). CDR1 and CDR2 from the germline V gene are GTSNPN and SVGIG (reference sequence). Trimming pared 5 bases from V and 3 bases from J, leaving 9 bases between. The CDR3 covers 12 residues. CDR3 protein: CAWSRGTDTQYF. The CDR3 nucleotides read TGTGCCTGGTCACGGGGGACAGATACGCAGTATTTT. The variable domain in full, completed from reference TRBV30 and TRBJ2-3, reads SQTIHQWPATLVQPVGSPLSLECTVEGTSNPNLYWYRQAAGRGLQLLFYSVGIGQISSEVPQNLSASRPQDRQFILSSKKLLLSDSGFYLCAWSRGTDTQYFGPGTRLTVL.

This CDR3 is CASSPPDLNPYEQYF. CDR3 coding DNA: TGTGCCAGCAGCCCACCGGACTTGAACCCCTACGAGCAGTACTTC. This chain uses TRBV13 with TRBJ2-7, with a weak D call TRBD2 (5 bases). This CDR3 comprises 15 residues. V shed 5 bases and J shed 2 bases, with 16 bases lying between them. Germline V gene sequence: CDR1 PRHDT, CDR2 FYEKMQ (reference sequence).

This clone has a handful of counts. The V and J genes are TRBV10-3 and TRBJ1-2; 7 nucleotides agree with TRBD1. After removal of 0 bases from V and 4 bases from J, the junction contained 5 bases not matched to a gene. Germline lookup yields CDR1 ENHRY and CDR2 SYGVKD. The CDR3 length is 15 residues. The CDR3 DNA reads TGTGCCATCAGTGAGTCCGGACAGGCCCCCTATGGCTACACCTTC. The encoded protein is CAISESGQAPYGYTF.

The chain is built from TRBV6-5 and TRBJ1-4; no clear D gene. Germline-derived CDR1 and CDR2 are MNHEY and SVGAGI. CDR3 size: 12 residues. The ends were cut back, 10 bases at V and 1 base at J, with 7 bases in the middle. The CDR3 loop reads CAIHLTNEKLFF. As DNA, the CDR3 is TGTGCCATCCATTTAACTAATGAAAAACTGTTTTTT.

V is TRBV6-1 and J is TRBJ2-5; tentatively, D is TRBD1 (5 bases). The CDR3 is made up of 14 amino acids. The germline CDR1 and CDR2 sequences are MNHNS and SASEGT. The V and J ends lost 7 bases and 1 base respectively, with 13 bases between them. In nucleotides, the CDR3 is TGTGCCAGCACCCCGCTAGGGGCCCAAGAGACCCAGTACTTC. This codes for CASTPLGAQETQYF.

V and J are TRBV2 and TRBJ1-5; no firm D call. The CDR3 contains 16 residues. The V gene lost 3 bases and the J gene lost 5 bases, with 17 bases spanning the gap. Germline V gives CDR1 SNHLY, CDR2 FYNNEI. The CDR3 loop reads CASSEWSVSGYQPQHF. In nucleotides, the CDR3 is TGTGCCAGCAGTGAGTGGTCCGTCTCTGGCTATCAGCCCCAGCATTTT.